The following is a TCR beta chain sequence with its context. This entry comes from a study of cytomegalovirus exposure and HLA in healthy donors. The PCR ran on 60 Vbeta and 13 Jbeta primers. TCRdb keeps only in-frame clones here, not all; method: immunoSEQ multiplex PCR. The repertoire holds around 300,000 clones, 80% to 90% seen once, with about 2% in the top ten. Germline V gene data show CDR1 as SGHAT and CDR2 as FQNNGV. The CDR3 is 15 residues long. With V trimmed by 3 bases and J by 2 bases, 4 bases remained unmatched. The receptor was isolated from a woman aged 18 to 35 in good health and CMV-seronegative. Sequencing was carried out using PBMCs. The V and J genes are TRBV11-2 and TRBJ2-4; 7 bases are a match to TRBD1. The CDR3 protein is CASSLGTVTKNIQYF. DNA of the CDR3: TGTGCCAGCAGCTTGGGGACAGTTACCAAAAACATTCAGTACTTC.